These 23 T cell receptor beta chains originate from one sample sequenced in a study of T cell repertoires in cytomegalovirus infection. No antigens are known for them. MiXCR, applied by TCRdb to the reads, yields one record per CDR3 protein. This table has 900,000 to 950,000 distinct CDR3 sequences, roughly 31% appearing once. The specimen was cultured CD8+ T cells from PBMCs, collected from culture after CMV antigen stimulation. Receptors originate from a human donor in good health (CMV status not recorded). Some clones in this sample may be carry-over from other donors' samples.

This clonotype was detected many times. The chain joins TRBV6-1 to TRBJ2-7; no clear D. Trimming removed 2 bases from V and 4 bases from J, with 12 bases in between. The CDR3 length is 14 residues. Germline-derived CDR1 and CDR2 are MNHNS and SASEGT. The CDR3 sequence is CASSEFPVSYEQYV. CDR3 nucleotides: TGTGCCAGCAGTGAATTCCCGGTTTCTTACGAGCAGTACGTC.

This rearrangement joins TRBV6-1 to TRBJ1-1, with 8 bases aligning to TRBD1. From germline, CDR1 is MNHNS and CDR2 SASEGT. The V segment lost 5 bases and the J segment 5 bases; nucleotides outside the gene matches: 7. This CDR3 comprises 14 residues. CDR3 DNA: TGTGCCAGCAGTATAAGACAGGGGAGTACTGAAGCTTTCTTT. It codes for CASSIRQGSTEAFF.

This clonotype was counted many times. J is TRBJ2-2 and V is TRBV6-5; the match to TRBD2 covers 11 bases. CDR1 is MNHEY, CDR2 SVGAGI, per germline. The CDR3 spans 17 residues. Trimming took 1 base from V and 3 from J; bases not matched to a gene: 4. The CDR3 is CASSYFGTSGYTGELFF. CDR3 coding DNA: TGTGCCAGCAGTTACTTCGGGACTAGCGGCTACACCGGGGAGCTGTTTTTT.

The chain links TRBV4-2 to TRBJ1-4, with D possibly matching TRBD1 (5 bases). CDR1 and CDR2 from the germline V gene are LGHNA and YNFKEQ. V lost 1 base and J 5 bases, leaving 14 bases between the germline ends. The CDR3 extends over 16 amino acids. For the CDR3, the DNA is TGTGCCAGCAGCCAAGGAAATGGGGCGACAAATGAAAAACTGTTTTTT. This gives the protein CASSQGNGATNEKLFF.

This clonotype showed up just once. The rearrangement joins TRBV12-3 or TRBV12-4 to TRBJ2-2; 10 bases are shared with TRBD1. The CDR3 extends over 16 amino acids. J was trimmed by 1 base and V by 4 bases; bases with no gene match: 3. The CDR3 DNA sequence: TGTGCCAGCAGTTGGGGGACAGGGGAGAACACCGGGGAGCTGTTTTTT. Translating it yields CASSWGTGENTGELFF.

The chain couples TRBV9 to TRBJ1-5; a weak D match, TRBD1 (6 bases). The CDR3 sequence is 15 residues long. Germline assignment: CDR1 SGDLS and CDR2 YYNGEE. Trimming shortened V by 3 bases and J by 0 bases, and 10 bases separated the two germline ends. DNA for the CDR3: TGTGCCAGCAGCGCTACAGGGACTAGCAATCAGCCCCAGCATTTT. Translated: CASSATGTSNQPQHF.

This clonotype was seen repeatedly, ten times or more. The chain uses TRBV10-2 and TRBJ2-3; 7 bases are a match to TRBD1. V was pared by 2 bases and J by 4 bases, with 3 bases of the junction left unmatched. Per the germline V gene, CDR1 is WSHSY and CDR2 is SAAADI. The CDR3 has 14 residues. The CDR3 sequence: CASSEEGASDTQYF. The DNA for the CDR3 is TGCGCCAGCAGTGAGGAGGGGGCTTCAGATACGCAGTATTTT.

With regard to this clonotype: Germline and junction disagree at one end, which may indicate a read error. This sequence joins TRBV7-6 and TRBJ2-2; 8 bases align to TRBD1. This CDR3 comprises 15 residues. Germline V gene data show CDR1 as SGHVS and CDR2 as FNYEAQ. For the CDR3, the DNA is TGTGCTAGCAGCTTAGGGCCAGGGGGCCCCGGGGAGCTGTTTTTT. Translating gives CASSLGPGGPGELFF. Full variable domain (rest looked up from reference TRBV7-6 and TRBJ2-2): GAGVSQSPRYKVTKRGQDVALRCDPISGHVSLYWYRQALGQGPEFLTYFNYEAQQDKSGLPNDRFSAERPEGSISTLTIQRTEQRDSAMYRCASSLGPGGPGELFFGEGSRLTVL.

This clonotype came up a few times. This chain connects TRBV11-3 to TRBJ2-1; TRBD2 is a possible D gene (7 bases). The CDR3 extends over 18 amino acids. Trimming left V 1 base short and J 4 bases short, with 20 bases between. CDR1 and CDR2 from the germline V gene are SGHNT and YENEEA. As DNA, the CDR3 is TGTGCCAGCAGCTTAGGGGTTGGGGGGGCTCTGGGGTACAATGAGCAGTTCTTC. This translates into CASSLGVGGALGYNEQFF.

The chain employs TRBV20-1 and TRBJ1-2; no firm D call. Germline-derived CDR1 and CDR2 are DFQATT and SNEGSKA (reference sequence). V lost 6 bases and J lost 3, with 20 bases in between. CDR3 length: 15 amino acids. The CDR3 region is CSATEDGPNYYGYTF. CDR3 in DNA: TGCAGTGCCACAGAAGACGGTCCAAACTACTATGGCTACACCTTC.

The genes are TRBV6-5 and TRBJ2-1, with 8 bases fitting TRBD2. V lost 5 bases to trimming and J lost 8 bases; unmatched junction nucleotides: 8. Germline assignment: CDR1 MNHEY and CDR2 SVGAGI. This CDR3 region has 14 residues. Here the CDR3 DNA reads TGTGCCAGCAGTCTTTCGGGGGGGCCGCATGAGCAGTTCTTC. Residues: CASSLSGGPHEQFF.

This clonotype has a handful of counts. The chain carries TRBV12-5 and TRBJ2-7; D call uncertain. CDR3 length: 10 residues. Trimming removed 5 bases at V and 4 bases at J, with 3 bases between. The germline gives CDR1 LGHNT, CDR2 FRNRAP. The CDR3 reads CASGQYEQYV. The CDR3 nucleotides are TGTGCTAGTGGTCAATACGAGCAGTACGTC.

The chain has TRBV18 and TRBJ2-1, with a weak D call TRBD1 (5 bases). The CDR3 sequence is 14 residues long. Trimming took off 3 bases at V and 7 bases at J, with 13 bases between the two ends. Germline CDR1 KGHSH, CDR2 LQKENI. The CDR3 nucleotides read TGTGCCAGCTCACCGGACATCGGCTCGAATGAGCAGTTCTTC. Amino acids: CASSPDIGSNEQFF. The full variable domain, its missing parts supplied by reference TRBV18 and TRBJ2-1, is NAGVMQNPRHLVRRRGQEARLRCSPMKGHSHVYWYRQLPEEGLKFMVYLQKENIIDESGMPKERFSAEFPKEGPSILRIQQVVRGDSAAYFCASSPDIGSNEQFFGPGTRLTVL.

This clonotype was seen more than once but under ten times. The chain uses TRBV27 and TRBJ1-2; 10 bases line up with TRBD1. There are 16 residues in the CDR3. V shed 6 bases and J 8 bases; nucleotides not matched to a gene: 15. Germline CDR1 is MNHEY and CDR2 is SMNVEV (reference sequence). CDR3 sequence (DNA): TGTGCCAGCAGCTTCGTTGGCCGGGACAGGGGTGGAGGCTACACCTTC. Translation gives CASSFVGRDRGGGYTF.

J is TRBJ2-3 and V is TRBV5-6, with TRBD1 identical over 7 bases. Trimming removed 0 bases from V and 5 bases from J; junction bases left unmatched: 15. Germline assignment: CDR1 SGHDT and CDR2 YYEEEE. CDR3 length: 18 amino acids. CDR3 DNA: TGTGCCAGCAGCTTGGAACGGGACAGCTCGCGTGCCGAAGATACGCAGTATTTT. Its protein product is CASSLERDSSRAEDTQYF.

The rearrangement links TRBV4-3 to TRBJ2-2, with 7 bases that match TRBD2. J was trimmed by 2 bases and V by 8 bases; bases with no gene match: 5. Germline V gives CDR1 LGHNA, CDR2 YSLEER. CDR3 length: 14 amino acids. In nucleotides, the CDR3 is TGCGCCAGCGCGGCGGGAGAAAACACCGGGGAGCTGTTTTTT. Translated: CASAAGENTGELFF.

The rearrangement uses TRBV4-1 and TRBJ2-1; tentatively, D is TRBD2 (6 bases). This CDR3 spans 17 amino acids. The V end was cut by 4 bases, the J end by 1 base, with 17 bases between. Germline assignment: CDR1 MGHRA and CDR2 YSYEKL. The CDR3 reads CASSPPGTRESYNEQFF. CDR3 DNA: TGCGCCAGCAGCCCTCCTGGAACCCGGGAGTCCTACAATGAGCAGTTCTTC.

V and J are TRBV27 and TRBJ2-3; 7 positions match TRBD2. J gave up 0 bases and V 8 bases, and 5 bases lay outside the gene matches. This CDR3 comprises 14 residues. Looked up from germline, CDR1 is MNHEY and CDR2 is SMNVEV (reference sequence). The DNA for the CDR3 is TGTGCCAGCCAGACGGGACTAAGCACAGATACGCAGTATTTT. It is translated as CASQTGLSTDTQYF.

The chain links TRBV5-4 to TRBJ2-1; D uncertain. The V gene's germline CDR1 is SGHNT and CDR2 YYREEE (reference sequence). The CDR3 has 12 amino acids. With 5 bases removed from V and 6 bases from J, the gap between germline ends came to 9 bases. This chain's CDR3 is CASRFPGNEQFF. Written as DNA, the CDR3 is TGTGCCAGCAGATTTCCGGGCAATGAGCAGTTCTTC.

The chain carries TRBV20-1 and TRBJ2-1, with 7 bases that match TRBD1. This CDR3 spans 14 amino acids. Trimming cost V 6 bases and J 3 bases; bases outside gene matches: 8. CDR1 and CDR2 (germline): DFQATT, SNEGSKA (reference sequence). The DNA of the CDR3 is TGCAGTGCCTCCGGGACAGTTTACTACAATGAGCAGTTCTTC. Amino acids: CSASGTVYYNEQFF.

The rearrangement uses TRBV15 and TRBJ1-6; D unresolved. Between the trimmed V and J ends, which lost 0 bases and 7 bases, there was a span of 22 bases. This CDR3 region has 19 residues. The germline CDR1 and CDR2 sequences are LNHNV and YYDKDF (reference sequence). The chain's CDR3 is CATSRDRSGRSNGNSPLHF. In DNA, the CDR3 is TGTGCCACCAGCAGAGATCGTAGCGGGAGGTCAAACGGAAATTCACCCCTCCACTTT.

This clonotype has a handful of counts. The rearrangement uses TRBV7-9 and TRBJ2-2; possible D gene TRBD2, 6 bases. CDR1 SEHNR and CDR2 FQNEAQ come from the germline V gene (reference sequence). This CDR3 has 16 amino acids. Trimming left V 3 bases short and J 4 bases short, with 15 bases between. CDR3 in amino acids: CASSFVGGPPTGELFF. The CDR3, as DNA: TGTGCCAGCAGCTTTGTCGGGGGTCCCCCCACCGGGGAGCTGTTTTTT.

This clonotype occurred many times. V and J are TRBV6-1 and TRBJ2-2; D uncertain. The germline gives CDR1 MNHNS, CDR2 SASEGT. V dropped 3 bases and J dropped 6 bases, with 8 bases sitting between them. This CDR3 comprises 13 residues. The CDR3 is CASSETGAGELFF. For the CDR3, the DNA is TGTGCCAGCAGTGAGACCGGCGCCGGGGAGCTGTTTTTT.